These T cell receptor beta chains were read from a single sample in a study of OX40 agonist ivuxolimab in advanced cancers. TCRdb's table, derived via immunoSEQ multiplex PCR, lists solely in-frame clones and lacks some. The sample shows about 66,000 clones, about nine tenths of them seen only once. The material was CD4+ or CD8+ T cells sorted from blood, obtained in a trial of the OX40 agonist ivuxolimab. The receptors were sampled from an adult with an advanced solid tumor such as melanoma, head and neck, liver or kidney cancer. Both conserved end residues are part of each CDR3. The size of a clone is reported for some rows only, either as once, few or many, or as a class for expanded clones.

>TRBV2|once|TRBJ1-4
CASKRDSNEKLFF
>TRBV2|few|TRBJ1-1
CASGEELNTEAFF
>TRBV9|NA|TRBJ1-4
CASSTGRHEKLFF
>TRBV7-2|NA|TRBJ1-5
CASRKDRVSNQPQHF
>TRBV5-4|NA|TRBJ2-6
CASSLDVRLLPGANVLTF
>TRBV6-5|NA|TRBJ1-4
CASSLGAATNEKLFF
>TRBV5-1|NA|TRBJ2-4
CASSSPYTGDIQYF
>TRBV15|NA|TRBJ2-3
CATSSRKVGRGPTDTQYF
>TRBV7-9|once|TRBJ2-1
CASSTSASNEQFF
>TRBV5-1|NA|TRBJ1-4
CASSLTGGNEKLFF
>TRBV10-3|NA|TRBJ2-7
CAISKAKPGQNTYEQYF
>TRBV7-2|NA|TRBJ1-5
CASSYEPTGYTQPQHF
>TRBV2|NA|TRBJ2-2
CASSEWGLFTGELFF
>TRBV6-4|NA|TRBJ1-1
CASSADTEAFF
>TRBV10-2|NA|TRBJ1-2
CASSEFQDRSYGYTF
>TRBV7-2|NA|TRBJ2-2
CASSLVGGNTGELFF
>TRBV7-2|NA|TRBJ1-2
CASSSPTGPYGYTF
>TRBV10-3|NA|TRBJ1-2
CAISGRQGENGYTF
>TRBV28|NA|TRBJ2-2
CASSGQHKVTGELFF
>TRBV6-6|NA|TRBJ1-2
CASSPRQGPYGYTF
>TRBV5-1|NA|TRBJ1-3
CASSLVSSGNTIYF
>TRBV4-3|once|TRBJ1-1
CASSQGWGGRSTEAFF
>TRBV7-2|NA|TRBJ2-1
CASSASGGLGMFF
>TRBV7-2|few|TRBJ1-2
CASSGRDGSLYGYTF
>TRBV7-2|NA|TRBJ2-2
CASSLSRDAGELFF
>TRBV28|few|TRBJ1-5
CASSRAFRQPQHF
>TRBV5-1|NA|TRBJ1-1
CASSQDRARITEAFF
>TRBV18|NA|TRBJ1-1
CASSPSTGLNTEAFF
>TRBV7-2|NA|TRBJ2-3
CASSTGLAGVTDTQYF
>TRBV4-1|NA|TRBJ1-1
CASSHTTLDPYTEAFF
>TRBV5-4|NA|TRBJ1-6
CASSLVRTGSPGPLSPLHF
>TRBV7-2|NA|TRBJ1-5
CASSLSGGDQPQHF
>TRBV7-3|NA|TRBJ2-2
CASSLTGGSNGELFF
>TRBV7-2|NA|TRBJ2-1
CASSSYRWEGTGGQFF
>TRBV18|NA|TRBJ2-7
CASSPGLDSYEQYF
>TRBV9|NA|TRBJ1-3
CASSHTGYRSSGNTIYF
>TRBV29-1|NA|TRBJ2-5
CSVDRGQETQYF
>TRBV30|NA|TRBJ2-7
CAWSVWTGEQYF
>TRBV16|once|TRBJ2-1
CASSQRFPGQLYNEQFF
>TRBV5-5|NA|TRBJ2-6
CASSQQFSGANVLTF
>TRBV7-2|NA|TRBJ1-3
CAFSLGNTIYF
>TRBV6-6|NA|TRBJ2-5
CASSLGLAGRETQYF
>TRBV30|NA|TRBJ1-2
CAWSVRRGRGYTF
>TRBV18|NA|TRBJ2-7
CASSPPRPGPYEQYF
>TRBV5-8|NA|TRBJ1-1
CASTPRGPSPEAFF
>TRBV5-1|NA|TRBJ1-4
CASSLRAGEGEKLFF
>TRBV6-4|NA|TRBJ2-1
CASSDRGPHNEQFF
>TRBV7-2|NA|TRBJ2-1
CASSSFQGVEQFF
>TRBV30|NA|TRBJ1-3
CAWSVGSPGNTIYF
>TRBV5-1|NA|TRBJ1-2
CASSPQGESGYTF
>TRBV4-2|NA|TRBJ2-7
CASSQRDRSYEQYF
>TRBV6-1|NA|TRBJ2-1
CATTRDGPYNEQFF
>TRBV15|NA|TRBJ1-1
CATSGRDRGWNTEAFF
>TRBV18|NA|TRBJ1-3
CASSEDSLLSGNTIYF
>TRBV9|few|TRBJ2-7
CASSVEWEVSEQYF
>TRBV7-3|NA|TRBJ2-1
CASSLNFYNEQFF